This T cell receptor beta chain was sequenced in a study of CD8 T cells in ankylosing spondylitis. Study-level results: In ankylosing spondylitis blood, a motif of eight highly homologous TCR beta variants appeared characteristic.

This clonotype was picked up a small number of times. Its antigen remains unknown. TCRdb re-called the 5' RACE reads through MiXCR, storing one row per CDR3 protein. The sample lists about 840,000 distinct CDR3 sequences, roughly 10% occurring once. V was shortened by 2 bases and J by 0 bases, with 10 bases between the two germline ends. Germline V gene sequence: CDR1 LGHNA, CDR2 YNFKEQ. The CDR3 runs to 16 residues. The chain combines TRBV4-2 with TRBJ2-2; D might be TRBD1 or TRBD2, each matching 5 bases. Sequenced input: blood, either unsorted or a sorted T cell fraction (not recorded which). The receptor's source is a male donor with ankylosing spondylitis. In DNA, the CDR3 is TGTGCCAGCAGCCAAATTGAGGGACCGAACACCGGGGAGCTGTTTTTT. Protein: CASSQIEGPNTGELFF.